These 11 T cell receptor beta chains came from one sample sequenced in a study of blood T cell repertoires in COVID-19. Assay: immunoSEQ multiplex PCR; the TCRdb copy retains only in-frame clones and omits some. The repertoire holds 200,000 to 250,000 clones, with about 86% as singletons. The material sequenced was peripheral blood. The receptors derive from a woman in her 30s who had recovered from COVID-19.

The count of this clone is one. The rearrangement uses TRBV5-1 and TRBJ2-3; D gene uncertain. Germline assignment: CDR1 SGHRS and CDR2 YFSETQ. V was trimmed by 2 bases and J by 3 bases, leaving 13 bases between them. CDR3 length: 15 residues. The CDR3 sequence: CASSLIGARTDTQYF. DNA of the CDR3: TGCGCCAGCAGCTTAATAGGTGCGCGGACAGATACGCAGTATTTT.

V is TRBV25-1 and J is TRBJ2-2, with TRBD1 as a possible D gene (6 bases). V was cut by 2 bases and J by 3 bases, with 19 bases left in between. CDR3 size: 18 residues. Germline V gene sequence: CDR1 MGHDK, CDR2 SYGVNS. The CDR3 region has the DNA TGTGCCAGCAGTGAAATTGGTCGCGAAGAGGGGGACACCGGGGAGCTGTTTTTT. Its protein is CASSEIGREEGDTGELFF.

In its sample, this clone was seen once. The chain employs TRBV5-1 and TRBJ1-1; TRBD1 matches at 10 bases. CDR1 SGHRS and CDR2 YFSETQ come from the germline V gene. The CDR3 is 13 amino acids. The junction had 2 bases not matched to a gene; V was cut back by 4 bases and J by 5 bases. As DNA, the CDR3 is TGCGCCAGCAGCCAGGGACAGGGGACTGAAGCTTTCTTT. Its protein product is CASSQGQGTEAFF. Complete variable domain (other parts from reference TRBV5-1 and TRBJ1-1): KAGVTQTPRYLIKTRGQQVTLSCSPISGHRSVSWYQQTPGQGLQFLFEYFSETQRNKGNFPGRFSGRQFSNSRSEMNVSTLELGDSALYLCASSQGQGTEAFFGQGTRLTVV.

The rearrangement links TRBV28 to TRBJ2-7; 7 nucleotides match TRBD2. The J segment lost 3 bases and the V segment lost 6 bases, leaving 5 bases of the junction unmatched. Looked up from germline, CDR1 is MDHEN and CDR2 is SYDVKM. CDR3 length: 13 residues. The CDR3 here is CASSPAGNYEQYF. The CDR3 nucleotides are TGTGCCAGCAGCCCAGCGGGAAACTACGAGCAGTACTTC. The variable domain in full, completed from reference TRBV28 and TRBJ2-7, reads DVKVTQSSRYLVKRTGEKVFLECVQDMDHENMFWYRQDPGLGLRLIYFSYDVKMKEKGDIPEGYSVSREKKERFSLILESASTNQTSMYLCASSPAGNYEQYFGPGTRLTVT.

Only a few counts were recorded for this clone. This chain connects TRBV6-6 to TRBJ2-5, with D possibly being TRBD1 (5 bases). The CDR3 runs 13 residues. CDR1 is MNHNY, CDR2 SVGAGI, per germline (reference sequence). Trimming took off 6 bases at V and 5 bases at J, with 13 bases between the two ends. Written as DNA, the CDR3 is TGTGCCAGCAGCTTAGGGGTTGTGGAGACCCAGTACTTC. It codes for CASSLGVVETQYF.

The DNA of the CDR3 is TGTGCCAGCAGTTCCGGGGGGGGGCGCGAGCAGTACTTC. Its translation: CASSSGGGREQYF. This sequence joins TRBV12-3 or TRBV12-4 and TRBJ2-7, with 8 bases matching TRBD2. With V trimmed by 4 bases and J by 6 bases, 5 bases remained unmatched. The CDR3 is 13 residues long.

This clone was counted only a few times. The gene calls are TRBV28 and TRBJ2-7; D is possibly TRBD2 (5 bases). V gave up 5 bases and J gave up 0 bases, with 14 bases separating them. This CDR3 has 15 amino acids. CDR1 and CDR2 (germline): MDHEN, SYDVKM. The CDR3: CASSRPGSISYEQYF. CDR3 coding DNA: TGTGCCAGCAGTCGCCCGGGATCTATCTCCTACGAGCAGTACTTC.

V gene TRBV7-3 combines with J gene TRBJ2-5, with 7 bases fitting TRBD1. V lost 5 bases, J lost 1 base, and 4 bases stayed unmatched. This CDR3 is built from 14 residues. Germline V gene sequence: CDR1 SGHTA, CDR2 FQGTGA. CDR3 loop: CASSPGTVQETQYF. CDR3 in DNA: TGTGCCAGCAGCCCCGGGACAGTCCAAGAGACCCAGTACTTC.

The count of this clone is one. The J gene is TRBJ2-7, the V gene TRBV6-5; 8 bases line up with TRBD1. The ends lost 6 bases at V and 3 bases at J; junction bases unmatched: 7. The germline CDR1 and CDR2 sequences are MNHEY and SVGAGI. The CDR3 is made up of 14 amino acids. This chain's CDR3 is CASRQGVWSYEQYF. As DNA, the CDR3 is TGTGCCAGCAGACAGGGGGTTTGGAGCTACGAGCAGTACTTC.

The chain recombines TRBV3-1 (or the pseudogene TRBV3-2) with TRBJ2-1; TRBD2 aligns across 9 bases. From germline, CDR1 is LGHDT and CDR2 YNNKEL (reference sequence). V lost 1 base, J lost 6 bases, and 4 bases stayed unmatched. The CDR3 is 15 amino acids. CDR3 sequence: CASSQVAGVGNEQFF. For the CDR3, the DNA is TGTGCCAGCAGCCAAGTAGCGGGAGTAGGCAATGAGCAGTTCTTC.

This clone was observed a single time. The rearrangement uses TRBV27 and TRBJ2-1, with D possibly TRBD1 on 5 matching bases. Trimming cost V 1 base and J 6 bases, with 10 bases left between them. Germline assignment: CDR1 MNHEY and CDR2 SMNVEV (reference sequence). The CDR3 totals 14 residues. The CDR3, as DNA: TGTGCCAGCAGTTTATATAAACAGGCCAATGAGCAGTTCTTC. It yields the protein CASSLYKQANEQFF.